Each of the 10 T cell receptor beta chains below was sequenced from the same sample in a study of blood T cell repertoires in COVID-19. Method: immunoSEQ multiplex PCR; TCRdb's copy keeps in-frame clones and lacks some. The top ten clones hold about 3.5% of a sample with 150,000 to 200,000 clones, 85% of them seen once. Sample: peripheral blood. These receptors all come from a human donor with acute or convalescent COVID-19. The donor label of this sample is uncertain.

The chain is built from TRBV5-4 and TRBJ2-1; maybe TRBD2 (5 bases). Germline loops: CDR1 SGHNT, CDR2 YYREEE (reference sequence). The CDR3 is 13 residues long. The ends were cut back, 0 bases at V and 10 bases at J, with 11 bases in the middle. Here the CDR3 DNA reads TGTGCCAGCAGCTTGGTAGTGAGGAGGGAGCAGTTCTTC. Its translation is CASSLVVRREQFF.

V gene TRBV10-3 combines with J gene TRBJ1-1, with 9 bases aligning to TRBD1. Germline CDR1 reads ENHRY; CDR2 reads SYGVKD. The CDR3 runs 14 residues. Trimming at V came to 4 bases and at J to 5 bases, leaving 5 bases not matched to a gene. CDR3 protein: CAISGTGGRTEAFF. The CDR3 region has the DNA TGTGCCATCAGTGGCACAGGGGGCCGTACTGAAGCTTTCTTT.

In this sample, this clone turned up a few times. V usage is TRBV5-1 and J usage is TRBJ1-1; D is unclear. V shed 0 bases and J shed 4 bases, with 7 bases lying between them. The CDR3 length is 13 residues. Germline V gene data show CDR1 as SGHRS and CDR2 as YFSETQ. CDR3 sequence: CASSLDISTEAFF. The CDR3 DNA follows: TGCGCCAGCAGCTTGGATATTAGCACTGAAGCTTTCTTT. Based on the CDR3 plus reference TRBV5-1 and TRBJ1-1, the full variable domain is KAGVTQTPRYLIKTRGQQVTLSCSPISGHRSVSWYQQTPGQGLQFLFEYFSETQRNKGNFPGRFSGRQFSNSRSEMNVSTLELGDSALYLCASSLDISTEAFFGQGTRLTVV.

The CDR3 here is CASSRRDNQPQHF. DNA for the CDR3: TGTGCCAGCAGTCGCAGGGACAATCAGCCCCAGCATTTT. This chain connects TRBV27 to TRBJ1-5; D perhaps matches TRBD1 (5 bases). The ends were cut back, 5 bases at V and 3 bases at J, with 8 bases in the middle. The CDR3 has 13 residues. CDR1 and CDR2 (germline): MNHEY, SMNVEV (reference sequence).

V and J are TRBV7-3 and TRBJ2-1; TRBD2 matches at 11 bases. The V gene end was trimmed by 5 bases and the J gene end by 6 bases; junction bases not matched to a gene: 6. The CDR3 contains 15 residues. The germline V gene encodes CDR1 SGHTA and CDR2 FQGTGA. Here the CDR3 DNA reads TGTGCCAGCAGCGCCCGACTAGCGGGGATCAATGAGCAGTTCTTC. Translated, it gives CASSARLAGINEQFF.

The chain uses TRBV27 and TRBJ2-6; TRBD1 agrees at 8 bases. The CDR3 consists of 22 residues. Per germline, CDR1 MNHEY and CDR2 SMNVEV (reference sequence). Trimming at V came to 0 bases and at J to 0 bases, leaving 16 bases not matched to a gene. This chain's CDR3 is CASSLSTSDSDRALSGANVLTF. CDR3 DNA sequence: TGTGCCAGCAGTTTATCGACGTCGGACTCGGACAGGGCCCTCTCTGGGGCCAACGTCCTGACTTTC.

J is TRBJ1-6 and V is TRBV4-3, with 7 bases fitting TRBD1. The CDR3 consists of 15 residues. Germline V gene sequence: CDR1 LGHNA, CDR2 YSLEER. The V gene end was trimmed by 0 bases and the J gene end by 10 bases; junction bases not matched to a gene: 6. The CDR3, as DNA: TGCGCCAGCAGCCAAGAAAGACAGGGTTACTCACCCCTCCACTTT. As protein: CASSQERQGYSPLHF.

The chain couples TRBV5-8 to TRBJ1-2; TRBD1 is a possible D gene (5 bases). In germline, CDR1 is SGHTS, CDR2 YDEGEE. This CDR3 region has 12 residues. V was trimmed by 4 bases and J by 6 bases, leaving 10 bases between them. CDR3 nucleotide sequence: TGTGCCAGCAGCGCACGGACAAATGGCTACACCTTC. Translated, it gives CASSARTNGYTF.

The chain is built from TRBV19 and TRBJ2-5; D is perhaps TRBD1 (5 bases). The germline gives CDR1 LNHDA, CDR2 SQIVND (reference sequence). Trimming left V 5 bases short and J 5 bases short, with 9 bases between. This CDR3 has 12 residues. The CDR3: CASSPSGETQYF. CDR3 nucleotides: TGTGCCAGTAGTCCGTCAGGGGAGACCCAGTACTTC.

A note on this clone: Within the sample, other DNA sequences also encode this same CDR3. The genes are TRBV6-2 or TRBV6-3 and TRBJ1-5; tentatively, D is TRBD1 (5 bases). The CDR3 spans 13 residues. From germline, CDR1 is MNHEY and CDR2 SVGEGT. Deletions cut 0 bases from V and 7 bases from J, with 7 bases between. The CDR3 is CASSYSPGQPQHF. For the CDR3, the DNA is TGTGCCAGCAGTTACTCGCCAGGGCAGCCCCAGCATTTT.